The rows below give T cell receptor beta chains drawn from one sample of a study of cytomegalovirus exposure and HLA in healthy donors. Clones were read by immunoSEQ multiplex PCR, and TCRdb kept only the in-frame ones, dropping some. Seen here are some 340,000 clones, 75% to 90% observed once, and the top ten hold roughly 1.2%. Sequencing was performed on PBMCs. All receptors derive from a woman aged 25 to 39 in good health and CMV-seropositive. The CDR3 runs from the conserved cysteine through the conserved F or W. Each record gives: J gene, V gene, CDR3 protein.

J gene: TRBJ2-3
V gene: TRBV6-4
CDR3 protein: CASSPVAAGHDTQYF

J gene: TRBJ2-1
V gene: TRBV10-1
CDR3 protein: CASSVLCFYNEQFF

J gene: TRBJ2-7
V gene: TRBV2
CDR3 protein: CASRIRTQAYEQYF

J gene: TRBJ2-7
V gene: TRBV5-4
CDR3 protein: CASSLLDPLEQYF

J gene: TRBJ1-2
V gene: TRBV27
CDR3 protein: CASSLRSATEGGYTF

J gene: TRBJ2-2
V gene: TRBV6-5
CDR3 protein: CASSPRMRDGELFF

J gene: TRBJ2-7
V gene: TRBV28
CDR3 protein: CASSLRDSAYEQYF

J gene: TRBJ1-2
V gene: TRBV2
CDR3 protein: CASSGRGGARGYTF

J gene: TRBJ2-7
V gene: TRBV19
CDR3 protein: CASSSQGREQYF

J gene: TRBJ2-3
V gene: TRBV19
CDR3 protein: CASTPRGGGSDTQYF

J gene: TRBJ2-7
V gene: TRBV29-1
CDR3 protein: CSVAQLAGGPYEQYF

J gene: TRBJ2-3
V gene: TRBV25-1
CDR3 protein: CASSPWRVADTQYF

J gene: TRBJ2-5
V gene: TRBV7-7
CDR3 protein: CASSLGGANQETQYF

J gene: TRBJ2-3
V gene: TRBV4-2
CDR3 protein: CASSPHSGSTDTQYF

J gene: TRBJ2-3
V gene: TRBV19
CDR3 protein: CASSIGESTDTQYF

J gene: TRBJ1-4
V gene: TRBV30
CDR3 protein: CAWSSGPLNEKLFF

J gene: TRBJ1-5
V gene: TRBV25-1
CDR3 protein: CASSEWGDNQPQHF

J gene: TRBJ2-6
V gene: TRBV5-1
CDR3 protein: CASSLEPGQNSGANVLTF

J gene: TRBJ1-5
V gene: TRBV4-1
CDR3 protein: CASSRMGRGDQPQHF

J gene: TRBJ2-4
V gene: TRBV14
CDR3 protein: CASSQESSGRSKNIQYF

J gene: TRBJ2-3
V gene: TRBV7-9
CDR3 protein: CASSLAGAVTDTQYF

J gene: TRBJ2-5
V gene: TRBV28
CDR3 protein: CASSFWGEGAETQYF

J gene: TRBJ1-5
V gene: TRBV7-2
CDR3 protein: CASSLEGAYNQPQHF

J gene: TRBJ2-7
V gene: TRBV6-1
CDR3 protein: CASSVTGGRSYEQYF

J gene: TRBJ2-7
V gene: TRBV18
CDR3 protein: CASSPPGQGSSYEQYF

J gene: TRBJ2-3
V gene: TRBV27
CDR3 protein: CASSVWQGSTDTQYF

J gene: TRBJ1-5
V gene: TRBV2
CDR3 protein: CASSREFAGQPQHF

J gene: TRBJ1-3
V gene: TRBV19
CDR3 protein: CASQTGGNTIYF

J gene: TRBJ2-7
V gene: TRBV7-9
CDR3 protein: CASSPSDEQYF

J gene: TRBJ2-7
V gene: TRBV9
CDR3 protein: CASSVASGNYEQYF

J gene: TRBJ2-3
V gene: TRBV28
CDR3 protein: CASSFLAGGFSADTQYF

J gene: TRBJ2-3
V gene: TRBV28
CDR3 protein: CASSTQGIEAQYF

J gene: TRBJ2-7
V gene: TRBV5-6
CDR3 protein: CASSLGPGGYEQYF

J gene: TRBJ1-1
V gene: TRBV9
CDR3 protein: CASSVDLRVGDTEAFF

J gene: TRBJ2-1
V gene: TRBV6-5
CDR3 protein: CASRGRAYNEQFF

J gene: TRBJ2-7
V gene: TRBV19
CDR3 protein: CASSISGSSYEQYF

J gene: TRBJ1-2
V gene: TRBV30
CDR3 protein: CAWKPGTGNYGYTF

J gene: TRBJ2-1
V gene: TRBV7-2
CDR3 protein: CASTRSVADRYNEQFF

J gene: TRBJ2-7
V gene: TRBV30
CDR3 protein: CAWSSDGAYEQYF

J gene: TRBJ1-2
V gene: TRBV28
CDR3 protein: CASSSSGRILYGYTF

J gene: TRBJ2-2
V gene: TRBV5-6
CDR3 protein: CASILGLGLNTGELFF